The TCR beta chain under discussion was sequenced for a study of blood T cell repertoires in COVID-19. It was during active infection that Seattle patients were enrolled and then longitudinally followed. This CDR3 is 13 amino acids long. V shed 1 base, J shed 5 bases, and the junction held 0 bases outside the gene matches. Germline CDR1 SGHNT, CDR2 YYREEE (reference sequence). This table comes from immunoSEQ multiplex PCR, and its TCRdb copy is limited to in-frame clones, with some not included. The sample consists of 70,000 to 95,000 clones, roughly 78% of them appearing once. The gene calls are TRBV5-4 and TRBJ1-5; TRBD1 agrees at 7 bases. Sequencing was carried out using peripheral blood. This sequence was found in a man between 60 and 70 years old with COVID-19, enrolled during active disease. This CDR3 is CASSLQGDQPQHF. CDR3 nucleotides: TGTGCCAGCAGCTTGCAGGGGGATCAGCCCCAGCATTTT.